The 18 T cell receptor beta chains below come from one sample, sequenced in a study of CD8 T cells in ankylosing spondylitis. MiXCR, run by TCRdb on the 5' RACE reads, gives a single entry per CDR3 protein. The table shows 100,000 to 150,000 distinct CDR3 sequences, with approximately 10% occurring only once. The material sequenced was blood, either unsorted or a sorted T cell fraction (not recorded which). These receptors all come from a male donor with ankylosing spondylitis or in good health (not recorded which).

The sample holds a few counts of this clonotype. V is TRBV7-7 and J is TRBJ2-3, with 10 bases fitting TRBD2. CDR3 length equals 13 residues. Germline loops: CDR1 SSHAT, CDR2 FNYEAQ (reference sequence). V lost 5 bases to trimming and J lost 12 bases; unmatched junction nucleotides: 8. The CDR3 DNA follows: TGTGCCAGCAGCCCACTAGCGGGAATGGCTCAGTATTTT. It is translated as CASSPLAGMAQYF.

This clonotype was counted at least ten times. The V gene is TRBV25-1, the J gene TRBJ2-2; D gene ambiguous. Trimming took off 3 bases at V and 4 bases at J, with 6 bases between the two ends. Germline values: CDR1 MGHDK, CDR2 SYGVNS. The CDR3 sequence is 13 residues long. CDR3 nucleotide sequence: TGTGCCAGCAGTGAGGTTGGCACCGGGGAGCTGTTTTTT. The encoded protein is CASSEVGTGELFF.

This clonotype occurred many times. V usage is TRBV29-1 and J usage is TRBJ1-6; TRBD1 matches at 9 bases. J lost 5 bases, V lost 6 bases, and 2 bases had no gene match. Germline V gene lookup returns CDR1 SQVTM and CDR2 ANQGSEA. The CDR3 totals 13 residues. The CDR3 sequence is CSVGTGHNSPLHF. The CDR3 bases are TGCAGCGTCGGGACAGGGCATAATTCACCCCTCCACTTT.

This clonotype was counted at least ten times. V is TRBV5-1 and J is TRBJ2-1; 9 nucleotides line up with TRBD2. CDR1 is SGHRS and CDR2 is YFSETQ in the germline V gene. The V and J ends lost 0 bases and 10 bases, in that order; junction bases with no gene match: 8. This CDR3 is built from 15 residues. The CDR3 spells CASSLEAGGYQEQFF. CDR3 sequence (DNA): TGCGCCAGCAGCTTGGAGGCGGGAGGGTACCAAGAGCAGTTCTTC.

This clonotype showed up many times. This sequence joins TRBV18 and TRBJ2-1; no firm D call. V was trimmed by 3 bases and J by 7 bases, leaving 16 bases between them. CDR3 length: 15 residues. Germline CDR1 KGHSH, CDR2 LQKENI. CDR3 sequence reads: CASSPRNTRRNEQFF. The CDR3 DNA reads as TGTGCCAGCTCACCTCGAAATACCCGAAGGAATGAGCAGTTCTTC.

The chain has TRBV6-2 or TRBV6-3 and TRBJ1-5; the D is unclear. Germline CDR1 reads MNHEY; CDR2 reads SVGEGT. Trimming took 9 bases from V and 4 from J, leaving 16 bases between them. The CDR3 contains 14 residues. The CDR3 spells CASGRLGFNQPQHF. The CDR3 region has the DNA TGTGCCAGTGGCCGGTTGGGTTTTAATCAGCCCCAGCATTTT.

This clonotype came up many times. This chain joins TRBV20-1 and TRBJ2-7; 12 bases are shared with TRBD2. CDR3 length: 14 residues. The germline gives CDR1 DFQATT, CDR2 SNEGSKA (reference sequence). V lost 6 bases to trimming and J lost 5 bases; unmatched junction nucleotides: 8. The CDR3 sequence is CSARTSGVSHEQYF. CDR3 nucleotide sequence: TGCAGTGCACGGACTAGCGGGGTGTCCCACGAGCAGTACTTC.

This clonotype was seen at least ten times. The chain combines TRBV29-1 with TRBJ2-7; 14 nucleotides match TRBD2. V was clipped by 6 bases and J by 2 bases; unmatched bases: 6. The CDR3 sequence is 15 residues long. The germline CDR1 and CDR2 sequences are SQVTM and ANQGSEA. This CDR3 is CSVGGLAGAAYEQYF. The CDR3 DNA sequence: TGCAGCGTCGGGGGACTAGCGGGGGCCGCCTACGAGCAGTACTTC.

This clonotype was seen repeatedly, ten times or more. J is TRBJ2-3 and V is TRBV5-6; D possibly matches TRBD1 or TRBD2 (6 bases each). V shed 1 base and J shed 10 bases, with 16 bases lying between them. The CDR3 contains 14 residues. Germline values: CDR1 SGHDT, CDR2 YYEEEE. This CDR3 reads CASSLRGVFGAQYF. CDR3 nucleotides: TGTGCCAGCAGCTTGAGGGGGGTTTTTGGTGCGCAGTATTTT.

This clonotype was observed a handful of times. The rearrangement joins TRBV5-1 to TRBJ2-7, with unresolved D. The V end was cut by 4 bases, the J end by 3 bases, with 11 bases between. The CDR3 is 13 amino acids. Germline loops: CDR1 SGHRS, CDR2 YFSETQ. CDR3 DNA: TGCGCCAGCAGCGCGACTGCAAACTACGAGCAGTACTTC. Protein sequence: CASSATANYEQYF.

As concerns this clonotype: This sequence may be a read error, since a much larger clone differs from it by one base. The J gene is TRBJ1-1, the V gene TRBV20-1; D remains unclear. Germline V gene data show CDR1 as DFQATT and CDR2 as SNEGSKA (reference sequence). Trimming took off 7 bases at V and 1 base at J, with 10 bases between the two ends. This CDR3 has 12 residues. CDR3 DNA sequence: TGCAGTGTTAGTGATAGGAACACTGAAGCTTTCTTT. Amino acid sequence: CSVSDRNTEAFF.

This clonotype has at least ten counts. The chain joins TRBV12-3 or TRBV12-4 to TRBJ1-1; D might be TRBD1 (6 bases). Trimming left V 7 bases short and J 9 bases short, with 9 bases between. The CDR3 totals 10 residues. The chain's CDR3 is CASMGTKAFF. The CDR3 nucleotides are TGTGCCAGCATGGGGACAAAAGCTTTCTTT.

This clonotype was recorded at least ten times. The CDR3: CASSFGQFREKLFF. The CDR3 DNA sequence: TGTGCCAGCAGCTTCGGACAGTTTAGGGAAAAACTGTTTTTT. The V gene is TRBV7-2, the J gene TRBJ1-4; tentatively, D is TRBD1 (6 bases). CDR3 length: 14 amino acids. V was cut by 3 bases and J by 8 bases, with 13 bases left in between. The germline gives CDR1 SGHTA, CDR2 FQGNSA. The whole variable domain, filled in from reference TRBV7-2 and TRBJ1-4, reads GAGVSQSPSNKVTEKGKDVELRCDPISGHTALYWYRQSLGQGLEFLIYFQGNSAPDKSGLPSDRFSAERTGGSVSTLTIQRTQQEDSAVYLCASSFGQFREKLFFGSGTQLSVL.

The table lists this clonotype with a few counts. The V call is TRBV3-1, the J call TRBJ2-6; D is uncertain. V was cut by 1 base and J by 0 bases, with 7 bases left in between. The V gene's germline CDR1 is LGHDT and CDR2 YNNKEL (reference sequence). The CDR3 has 16 residues. CDR3 bases: TGTGCCAGCAGCCAAGGAGTGTCCTCTGGGGCCAACGTCCTGACTTTC. Encoded protein: CASSQGVSSGANVLTF. The full variable domain, rest sourced from reference TRBV3-1 and TRBJ2-6, is DTAVSQTPKYLVTQMGNDKSIKCEQNLGHDTMYWYKQDSKKFLKIMFSYNNKELIINETVPNRFSPKSPDKAHLNLHINSLELGDSAVYFCASSQGVSSGANVLTFGAGSRLTVL.

A word on this clonotype: At one of its ends the junction is not consistent with the germline gene, which may arise from a read error. The rearrangement uses TRBV3-1 and TRBJ1-5, with TRBD1 identical over 11 bases. Germline CDR1 reads LGHDT; CDR2 reads YNNKEL (reference sequence). The CDR3 length is 15 residues. The CDR3 sequence: CACSKTGQGVQPQHF. CDR3 in DNA: TGTGCCTGCAGCAAAACGGGACAGGGGGTACAGCCCCAGCATTTT.

This clonotype has ten or more counts. The V gene is TRBV10-3, the J gene TRBJ2-1; 10 nucleotides agree with TRBD2. The CDR3 sequence is 15 residues long. Germline CDR1 ENHRY, CDR2 SYGVKD. J lost 6 bases, V lost 2 bases, and 4 bases had no gene match. CDR3 amino acids: CAISEASGRGNEQFF. Written as DNA, the CDR3 is TGTGCCATCAGTGAGGCTAGCGGGAGAGGCAATGAGCAGTTCTTC.

In this sample, this clonotype turned up many times. The chain joins TRBV18 to TRBJ1-1; D may be TRBD1 (5 bases). With 0 bases removed from V and 2 bases from J, the gap between germline ends came to 19 bases. CDR1 and CDR2 (germline): KGHSH, LQKENI. This CDR3 comprises 18 residues. CDR3 nucleotide sequence: TGTGCCAGCTCACCACCGTCCAAAGGTGGGGGGGGTAACACTGAAGCTTTCTTT. It translates to CASSPPSKGGGGNTEAFF.

This clonotype was recorded at least ten times. The J gene is TRBJ2-3, the V gene TRBV5-1; D is perhaps TRBD2 (6 bases). V shed 0 bases and J shed 2 bases, with 10 bases lying between them. CDR3 size: 15 residues. CDR1 is SGHRS and CDR2 is YFSETQ in the germline V gene. The CDR3 DNA reads TGCGCCAGCAGCTTGGGTGTAGCGGACACAGATACGCAGTATTTT. Protein sequence: CASSLGVADTDTQYF.